What follows describes a single T cell receptor beta chain. Its cognate antigen is unknown. TCRdb's copy holds only in-frame clones and misses some; the assay was immunoSEQ multiplex PCR. Here the sample spans more than 15,000 clones, 82% being singletons. This record comes from a study of OX40 agonist ivuxolimab in advanced cancers. For the study at large: The mean age was around 56 years, ranging from about 20 to 90, with 82.7% of participants male. Study-level findings and limits: Clonal expansion was among the lowest in partial responders at 0.1-3.0 mg/kg, especially CD8+. Antigen specificity was not determined for the expanded peripheral T cells.

The CDR3 totals 16 residues. Germline CDR1 is SEHNR and CDR2 is FQNEAQ (reference sequence). V was pared by 2 bases and J by 1 base, with 3 bases of the junction left unmatched. V is TRBV7-9 and J is TRBJ1-4, with 8 bases identical to TRBD1. The TCR originated in an adult with an advanced solid tumor such as melanoma, head and neck, liver or kidney cancer. Sequences were derived from CD4+ or CD8+ T cells sorted from blood, sampled in a trial of the OX40 agonist ivuxolimab. The CDR3 DNA reads TGTGCCAGCAGCTTACGACAGGGGAAAACTAATGAAAAACTGTTTTTT. This codes for CASSLRQGKTNEKLFF. Supplemented by reference TRBV7-9 and TRBJ1-4, the full variable domain reads DTGVSQNPRHKITKRGQNVTFRCDPISEHNRLYWYRQTLGQGPEFLTYFQNEAQLEKSRLLSDRFSAERPKGSFSTLEIQRTEQGDSAMYLCASSLRQGKTNEKLFFGSGTQLSVL.